A single sample gave rise to the 8 T cell receptor beta chains below, sequenced in a study of cytomegalovirus exposure and HLA in healthy donors. Generated by immunoSEQ multiplex PCR, the TCRdb table keeps only in-frame clones and is missing some. The table records 50,000 to 65,000 clones, 90% to 96% of them present only once. The source material was PBMCs. These receptors were taken from a woman between 18 and 29 years old in good health and CMV-seronegative.

This sequence joins TRBV5-4 and TRBJ1-2; 8 bases agree with TRBD1. Germline lookup yields CDR1 SGHNT and CDR2 YYREEE (reference sequence). V was pared by 0 bases and J by 2 bases, with 6 bases of the junction left unmatched. CDR3 size: 16 residues. As DNA, the CDR3 is TGTGCCAGCAGCTTGGGGGACAGGTCGTCAAACTATGGCTACACCTTC. Amino acid sequence: CASSLGDRSSNYGYTF.

The V gene is TRBV18, the J gene TRBJ2-2, with D uncertain. This CDR3 has 16 amino acids. Germline V lookup: CDR1 KGHSH, CDR2 LQKENI. V was cut by 1 base and J by 2 bases, with 11 bases left in between. CDR3: CASSPRVRRNTGELFF. The CDR3 nucleotides read TGTGCCAGCTCACCACGGGTGCGGAGAAACACCGGGGAGCTGTTTTTT.

This chain uses TRBV27 with TRBJ2-3, with D possibly TRBD1 on 8 matching bases. Germline CDR1 is MNHEY and CDR2 is SMNVEV (reference sequence). This CDR3 spans 16 amino acids. V lost 6 bases, J lost 6 bases, and 22 bases lay in between. The CDR3 is CASSTLGGTGADTQYF. CDR3 coding DNA: TGTGCCAGCAGCACCTTGGGGGGGACAGGTGCGGATACGCAGTATTTT.

This chain connects TRBV28 to TRBJ2-3; no clear D gene. The germline V gene encodes CDR1 MDHEN and CDR2 SYDVKM. The CDR3 covers 15 residues. The V gene lost 2 bases and the J gene lost 2 bases, with 11 bases spanning the gap. As DNA, the CDR3 is TGTGCCAGCAGTTTACAGGCAGGCAACACAGATACGCAGTATTTT. Protein: CASSLQAGNTDTQYF. Full variable domain (missing parts from reference TRBV28 and TRBJ2-3): DVKVTQSSRYLVKRTGEKVFLECVQDMDHENMFWYRQDPGLGLRLIYFSYDVKMKEKGDIPEGYSVSREKKERFSLILESASTNQTSMYLCASSLQAGNTDTQYFGPGTRLTVL.

The V call is TRBV30, the J call TRBJ1-5, with D unclear. The CDR3 is made up of 15 amino acids. Deletions cut 5 bases from V and 0 bases from J, with 14 bases between. Germline CDR1 GTSNPN, CDR2 SVGIG (reference sequence). The CDR3 spells CAWPPGQYSNQPQHF. In DNA, the CDR3 is TGTGCCTGGCCCCCTGGGCAGTATAGCAATCAGCCCCAGCATTTT.

The chain is built from TRBV29-1 and TRBJ2-1; 8 bases map to TRBD2. Germline CDR1 is SQVTM and CDR2 is ANQGSEA. Trimming removed 6 bases from V and 0 bases from J; junction bases left unmatched: 4. This CDR3 spans 14 amino acids. The CDR3 loop reads CSVIGGVSYNEQFF. In DNA, the CDR3 is TGCAGCGTAATCGGGGGGGTCTCCTACAATGAGCAGTTCTTC.

The V call is TRBV28, the J call TRBJ1-2; 11 bases are a match to TRBD1. Germline V gene lookup returns CDR1 MDHEN and CDR2 SYDVKM. This CDR3 has 15 amino acids. Trimming cost V 7 bases and J 5 bases; bases outside gene matches: 9. The CDR3 coding sequence is TGTGCCAGCAACAAAAGGGGGACAGGGGGGTATGGCTACACCTTC. This translates into CASNKRGTGGYGYTF.

This clone was seen once. One junction end does not reproduce the germline sequence, and a read error may be involved. This chain uses TRBV7-6 with TRBJ2-7; D gene ambiguous. CDR3 size: 14 residues. Germline V CDR1 and CDR2: SGHVS, FNYEAQ. The CDR3 reads CGSSLSASSYEQYF. The CDR3, as DNA: TGTGGCAGCAGCTTAAGCGCCAGCTCCTACGAGCAGTACTTC. Drawing the rest from reference TRBV7-6 and TRBJ2-7, the complete variable domain is GAGVSQSPRYKVTKRGQDVALRCDPISGHVSLYWYRQALGQGPEFLTYFNYEAQQDKSGLPNDRFSAERPEGSISTLTIQRTEQRDSAMYRCGSSLSASSYEQYFGPGTRLTVT.